The entry that follows covers one T cell receptor (beta chain) sequence. The data originate from a study of blood T cell repertoires in COVID-19. Study-wide background: T cells, B-cell-depleted T cells, or PBMCs supplied cDNA or gDNA.

How the authors handled the data: How many nucleated cells were present was estimated from reference gene primer amplification. The table came from immunoSEQ multiplex PCR; TCRdb's copy has only in-frame clones and leaves some out. That table supplies the V and J calls and clone size; D and trimming were determined from the DNA. Among around 430,000 clones, about nine tenths were seen once, and the ten largest hold 10% to 15%. Sequencing was done on a sample of peripheral blood. The clonotype comes from a woman in her 50s with COVID-19, enrolled during active disease.

The CDR3: CASSSIQGNQPQHF. The DNA of the CDR3 is TGTGCCAGCAGTTCAATCCAGGGCAATCAGCCCCAGCATTTT. The V gene is TRBV28, the J gene TRBJ1-5; no clear D gene. CDR1 and CDR2 (germline): MDHEN, SYDVKM. The CDR3 covers 14 residues. V was clipped by 4 bases and J by 2 bases, with 9 bases between them.